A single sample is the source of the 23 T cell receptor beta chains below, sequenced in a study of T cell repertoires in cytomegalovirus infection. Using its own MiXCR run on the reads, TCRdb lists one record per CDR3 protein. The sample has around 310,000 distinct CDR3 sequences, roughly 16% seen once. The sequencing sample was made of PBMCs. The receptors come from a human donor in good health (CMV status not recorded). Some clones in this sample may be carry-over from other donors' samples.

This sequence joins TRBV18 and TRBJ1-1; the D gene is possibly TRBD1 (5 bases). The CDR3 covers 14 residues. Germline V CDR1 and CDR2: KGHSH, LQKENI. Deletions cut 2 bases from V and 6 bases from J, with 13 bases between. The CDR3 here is CASSPTGTESEAFF. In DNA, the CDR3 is TGTGCCAGCTCACCAACCGGGACGGAGTCTGAAGCTTTCTTT.

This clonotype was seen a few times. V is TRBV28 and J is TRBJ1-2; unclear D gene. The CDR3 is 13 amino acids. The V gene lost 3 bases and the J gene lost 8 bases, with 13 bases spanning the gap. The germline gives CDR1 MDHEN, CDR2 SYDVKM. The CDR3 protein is CASSFGPGMGYTF. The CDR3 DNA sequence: TGTGCCAGCAGTTTTGGTCCTGGAATGGGCTACACCTTC.

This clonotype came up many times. The DNA for the CDR3 is TGTGCCAGCACCTCCAATGGGGGGGAGCTGTTTTTT. This codes for CASTSNGGELFF. The V and J genes are TRBV12-3 or TRBV12-4 and TRBJ2-2; D is unclear. The CDR3 runs to 12 residues. The V end lost 7 bases, the J end lost 8 bases, and 11 bases lay between the germline ends.

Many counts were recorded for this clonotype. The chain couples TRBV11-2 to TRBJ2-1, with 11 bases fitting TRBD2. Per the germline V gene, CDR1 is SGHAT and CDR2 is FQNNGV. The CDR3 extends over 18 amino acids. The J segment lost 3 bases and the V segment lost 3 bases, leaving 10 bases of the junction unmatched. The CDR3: CASSFPLAGDPLYNEQFF. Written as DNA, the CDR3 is TGTGCCAGCAGCTTCCCACTAGCGGGGGACCCCCTCTACAATGAGCAGTTCTTC.

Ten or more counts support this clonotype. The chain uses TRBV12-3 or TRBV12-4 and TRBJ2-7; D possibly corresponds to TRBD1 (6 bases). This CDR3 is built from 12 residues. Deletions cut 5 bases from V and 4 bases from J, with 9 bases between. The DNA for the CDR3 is TGTGCCAGCAGTCCGGGGACATACGAGCAGTACTTC. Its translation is CASSPGTYEQYF.

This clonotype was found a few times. CDR3 sequence (DNA): TGTGCCAGCAGCCCGGTAGCGGGGGGGACAGATACGCAGTATTTT. Its translation is CASSPVAGGTDTQYF. The chain recombines TRBV5-6 with TRBJ2-3; 11 positions agree with TRBD2. CDR3 length: 15 amino acids. Germline CDR1 reads SGHDT; CDR2 reads YYEEEE. The J segment lost 3 bases and the V segment lost 4 bases, leaving 4 bases of the junction unmatched.

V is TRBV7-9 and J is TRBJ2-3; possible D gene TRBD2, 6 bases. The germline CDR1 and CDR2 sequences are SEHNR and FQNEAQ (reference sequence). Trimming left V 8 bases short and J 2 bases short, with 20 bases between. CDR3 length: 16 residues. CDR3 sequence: CASARGRPITTDTQYF. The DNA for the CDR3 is TGTGCCAGCGCCCGGGGGAGGCCGATTACCACAGATACGCAGTATTTT.

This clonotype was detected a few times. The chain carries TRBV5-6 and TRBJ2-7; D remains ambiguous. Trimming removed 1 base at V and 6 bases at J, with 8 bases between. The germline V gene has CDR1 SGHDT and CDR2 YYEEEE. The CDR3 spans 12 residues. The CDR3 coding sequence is TGTGCCAGCAGCTTGCGGAAGAGCGAGCAGTACTTC. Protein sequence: CASSLRKSEQYF. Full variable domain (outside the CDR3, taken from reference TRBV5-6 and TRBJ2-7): DAGVTQSPTHLIKTRGQQVTLRCSPKSGHDTVSWYQQALGQGPQFIFQYYEEEERQRGNFPDRFSGHQFPNYSSELNVNALLLGDSALYLCASSLRKSEQYFGPGTRLTVT.

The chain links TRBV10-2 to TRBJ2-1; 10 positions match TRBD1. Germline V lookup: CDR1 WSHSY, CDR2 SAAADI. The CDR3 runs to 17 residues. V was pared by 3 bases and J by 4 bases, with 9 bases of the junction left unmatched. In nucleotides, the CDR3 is TGCGCCAGCAGTGATGAACGACAGGGGGCCCCTTACAATGAGCAGTTCTTC. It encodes CASSDERQGAPYNEQFF.

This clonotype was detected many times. DNA of the CDR3: TGTGCCAGCAGCTCGGGGGCCCCAGATACGCAGTATTTT. This gives the protein CASSSGAPDTQYF. V and J are TRBV28 and TRBJ2-3; D may be TRBD1 or TRBD2 (6 bases each). The V and J ends lost 6 bases and 4 bases respectively, with 11 bases between them. The CDR3 spans 13 residues. Germline values: CDR1 MDHEN, CDR2 SYDVKM.

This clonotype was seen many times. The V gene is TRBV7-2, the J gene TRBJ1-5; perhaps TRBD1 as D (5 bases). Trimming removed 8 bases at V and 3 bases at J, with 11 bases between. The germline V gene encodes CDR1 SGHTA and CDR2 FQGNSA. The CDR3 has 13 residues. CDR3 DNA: TGTGCCAGCGCCCGGGGGAACAATCAGCCCCAGCATTTT. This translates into CASARGNNQPQHF.

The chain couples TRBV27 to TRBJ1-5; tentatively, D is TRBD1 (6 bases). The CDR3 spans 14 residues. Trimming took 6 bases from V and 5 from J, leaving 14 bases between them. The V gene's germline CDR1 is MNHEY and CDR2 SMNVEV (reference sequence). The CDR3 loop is CASSLQGRYQPQHF. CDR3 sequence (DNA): TGTGCCAGCAGCCTACAGGGTAGATATCAGCCCCAGCATTTT.

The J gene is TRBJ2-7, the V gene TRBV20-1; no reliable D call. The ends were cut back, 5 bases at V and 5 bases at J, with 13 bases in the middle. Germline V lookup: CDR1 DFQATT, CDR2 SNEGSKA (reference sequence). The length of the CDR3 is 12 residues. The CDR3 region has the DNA TGCAGTGCTCCCCCCGTTTATGACGAGCAGTACTTC. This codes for CSAPPVYDEQYF.

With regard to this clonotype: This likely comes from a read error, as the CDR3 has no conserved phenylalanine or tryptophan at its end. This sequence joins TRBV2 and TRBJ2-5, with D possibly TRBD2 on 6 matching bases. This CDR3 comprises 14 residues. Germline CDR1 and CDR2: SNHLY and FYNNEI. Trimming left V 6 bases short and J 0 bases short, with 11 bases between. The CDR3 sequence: CASRDYVYQETQYL. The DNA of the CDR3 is TGTGCCAGCAGGGACTATGTGTACCAAGAGACCCAGTACCTC.

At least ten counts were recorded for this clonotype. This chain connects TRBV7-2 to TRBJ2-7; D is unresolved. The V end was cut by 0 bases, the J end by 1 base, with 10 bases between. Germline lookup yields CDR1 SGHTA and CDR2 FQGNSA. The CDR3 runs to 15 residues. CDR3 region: CASSLAGSRSYEQYF. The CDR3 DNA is TGTGCCAGCAGCTTAGCGGGATCTCGTTCCTACGAGCAGTACTTC.

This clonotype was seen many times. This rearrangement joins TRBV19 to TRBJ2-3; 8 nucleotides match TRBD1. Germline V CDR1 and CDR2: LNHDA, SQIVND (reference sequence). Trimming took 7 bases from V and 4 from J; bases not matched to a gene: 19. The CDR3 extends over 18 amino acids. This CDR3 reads CASTFSPLGTGQADTQYF. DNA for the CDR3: TGTGCCAGTACCTTTTCCCCTCTGGGGACAGGACAAGCAGATACGCAGTATTTT. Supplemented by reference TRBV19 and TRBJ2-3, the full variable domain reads DGGITQSPKYLFRKEGQNVTLSCEQNLNHDAMYWYRQDPGQGLRLIYYSQIVNDFQKGDIAEGYSVSREKKESFPLTVTSAQKNPTAFYLCASTFSPLGTGQADTQYFGPGTRLTVL.

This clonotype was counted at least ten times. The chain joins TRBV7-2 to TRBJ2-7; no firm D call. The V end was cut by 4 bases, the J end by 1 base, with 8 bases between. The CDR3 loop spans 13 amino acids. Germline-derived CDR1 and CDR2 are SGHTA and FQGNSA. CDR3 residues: CASSSDGSYEQYF. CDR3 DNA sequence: TGTGCCAGCAGCTCGGACGGGTCCTACGAGCAGTACTTC.

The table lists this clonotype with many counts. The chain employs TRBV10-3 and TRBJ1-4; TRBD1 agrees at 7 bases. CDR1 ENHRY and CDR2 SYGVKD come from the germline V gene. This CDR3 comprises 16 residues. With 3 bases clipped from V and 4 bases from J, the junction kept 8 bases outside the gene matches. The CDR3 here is CAISDEQGLVNEKLFF. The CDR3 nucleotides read TGTGCCATCAGTGATGAACAGGGGTTGGTTAATGAAAAACTGTTTTTT.

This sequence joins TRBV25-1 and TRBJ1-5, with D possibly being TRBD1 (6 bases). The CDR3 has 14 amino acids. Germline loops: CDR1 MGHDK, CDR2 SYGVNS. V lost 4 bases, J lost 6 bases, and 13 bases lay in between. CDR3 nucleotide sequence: TGTGCCAGCAGTGGCCCCGACAGGAGTCAGCCCCAGCATTTT. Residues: CASSGPDRSQPQHF.

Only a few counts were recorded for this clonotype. The CDR3 region has the DNA TGTGCCAGCAGTTTATATGACAGGGTGGCGAATGAGCAGTTCTTC. This codes for CASSLYDRVANEQFF. The genes are TRBV27 and TRBJ2-1; 7 nucleotides match TRBD1. The CDR3 is 15 residues long. Trimming at V came to 1 base and at J to 7 bases, leaving 7 bases not matched to a gene. CDR1 is MNHEY, CDR2 SMNVEV, per germline (reference sequence).

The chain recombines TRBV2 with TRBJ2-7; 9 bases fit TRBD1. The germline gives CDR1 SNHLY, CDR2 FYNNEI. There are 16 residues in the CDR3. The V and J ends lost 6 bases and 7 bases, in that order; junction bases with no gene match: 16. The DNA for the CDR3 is TGTGCCAGCAGCCGAACCCGGGACAGGGTCGAGATGGAGCAGTACTTC. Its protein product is CASSRTRDRVEMEQYF.

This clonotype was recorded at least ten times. The CDR3 coding sequence is TGTGCCAGCAGTCCCCAAAGCCGGGACAGCAATTCACCCCTCCACTTT. Protein sequence: CASSPQSRDSNSPLHF. The chain is built from TRBV27 and TRBJ1-6, with TRBD1 matching over 7 bases. After removal of 5 bases from V and 7 bases from J, the junction contained 11 bases not matched to a gene. The CDR3 spans 16 residues. CDR1 and CDR2 (germline): MNHEY, SMNVEV (reference sequence).

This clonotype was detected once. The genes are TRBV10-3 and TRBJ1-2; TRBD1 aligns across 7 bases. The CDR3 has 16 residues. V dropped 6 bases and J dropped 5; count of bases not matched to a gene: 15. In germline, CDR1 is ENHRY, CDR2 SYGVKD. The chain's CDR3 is CAIREDSPDRLYGYTF. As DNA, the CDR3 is TGTGCCATCAGAGAGGATTCACCGGACAGGCTATATGGCTACACCTTC.